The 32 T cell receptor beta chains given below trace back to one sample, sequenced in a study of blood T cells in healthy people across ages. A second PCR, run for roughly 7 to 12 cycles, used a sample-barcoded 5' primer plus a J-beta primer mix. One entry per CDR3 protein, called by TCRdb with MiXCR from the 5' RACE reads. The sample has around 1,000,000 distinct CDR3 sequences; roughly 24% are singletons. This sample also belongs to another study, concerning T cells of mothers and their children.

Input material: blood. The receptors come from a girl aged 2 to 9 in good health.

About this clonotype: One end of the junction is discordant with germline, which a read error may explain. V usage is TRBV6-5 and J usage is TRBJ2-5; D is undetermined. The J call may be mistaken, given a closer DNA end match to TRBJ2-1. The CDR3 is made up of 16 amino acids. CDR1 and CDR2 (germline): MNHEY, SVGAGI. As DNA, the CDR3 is TGTGCCAGCAGTGACTCCCTGAAGATGGGGTCCGGTGAGCAGTTCTTC. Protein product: CASSDSLKMGSGEQFF.

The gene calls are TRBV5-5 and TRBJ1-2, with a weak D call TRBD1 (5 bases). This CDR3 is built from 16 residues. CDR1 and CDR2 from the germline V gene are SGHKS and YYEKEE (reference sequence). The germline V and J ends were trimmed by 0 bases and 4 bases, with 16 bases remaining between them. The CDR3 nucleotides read TGTGCCAGCAGCTTGGGGTCGGCAGGGACCACCTATGGCTACACCTTC. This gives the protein CASSLGSAGTTYGYTF.

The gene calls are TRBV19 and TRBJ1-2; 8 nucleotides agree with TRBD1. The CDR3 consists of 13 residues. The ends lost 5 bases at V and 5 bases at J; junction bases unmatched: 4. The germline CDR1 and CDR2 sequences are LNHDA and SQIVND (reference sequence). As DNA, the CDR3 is TGTGCCAGTAGTGCACAGGGGGATTATGGCTACACCTTC. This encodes CASSAQGDYGYTF.

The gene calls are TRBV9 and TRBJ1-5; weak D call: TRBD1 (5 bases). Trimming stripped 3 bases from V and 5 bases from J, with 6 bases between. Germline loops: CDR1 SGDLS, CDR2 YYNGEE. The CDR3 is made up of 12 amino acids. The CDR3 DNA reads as TGTGCCAGCAGCGGAGGGGATCAGCCCCAGCATTTT. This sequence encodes CASSGGDQPQHF.

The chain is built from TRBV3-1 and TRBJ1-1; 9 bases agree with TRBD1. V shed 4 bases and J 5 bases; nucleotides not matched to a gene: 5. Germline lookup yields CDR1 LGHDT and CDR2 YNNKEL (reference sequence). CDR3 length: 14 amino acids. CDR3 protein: CASSRDREGTEAFF. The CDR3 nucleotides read TGTGCCAGCAGCCGGGACAGGGAAGGAACTGAAGCTTTCTTT.

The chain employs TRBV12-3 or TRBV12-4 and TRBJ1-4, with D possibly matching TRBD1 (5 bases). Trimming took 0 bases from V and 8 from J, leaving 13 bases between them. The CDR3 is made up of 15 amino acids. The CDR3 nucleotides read TGTGCCAGCAGTTTAGCGCCCGGGGCAGCAGAAAAACTGTTTTTT. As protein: CASSLAPGAAEKLFF.

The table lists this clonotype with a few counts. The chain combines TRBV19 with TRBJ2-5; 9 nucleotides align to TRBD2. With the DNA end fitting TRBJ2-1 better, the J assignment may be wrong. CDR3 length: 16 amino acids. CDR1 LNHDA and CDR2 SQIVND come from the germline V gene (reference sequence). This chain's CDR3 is CASSIFGGGAYNEQFF. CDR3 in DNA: TGTGCCAGTAGTATATTTGGCGGGGGGGCCTACAATGAGCAGTTCTTC.

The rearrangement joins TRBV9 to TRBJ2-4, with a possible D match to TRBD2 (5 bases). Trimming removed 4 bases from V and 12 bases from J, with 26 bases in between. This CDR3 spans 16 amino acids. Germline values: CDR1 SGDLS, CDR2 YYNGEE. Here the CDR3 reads CASSSRDEALQNDQYF. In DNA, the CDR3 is TGTGCCAGCAGCTCCCGGGATGAAGCCCTCCAAAATGATCAGTACTTC.

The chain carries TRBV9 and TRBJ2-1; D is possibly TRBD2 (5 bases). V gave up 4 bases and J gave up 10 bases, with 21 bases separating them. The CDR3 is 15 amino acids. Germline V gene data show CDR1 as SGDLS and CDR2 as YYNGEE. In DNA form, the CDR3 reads TGTGCCAGCAGCCCCGGGATTTTTGGAGCTCGGGAGCAGTTCTTC. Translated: CASSPGIFGAREQFF.

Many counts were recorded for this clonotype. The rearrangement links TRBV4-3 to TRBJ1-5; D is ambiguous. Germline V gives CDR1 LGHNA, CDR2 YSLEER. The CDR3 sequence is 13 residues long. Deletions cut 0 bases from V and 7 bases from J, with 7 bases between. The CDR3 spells CASSQDLGQPQHF. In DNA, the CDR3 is TGCGCCAGCAGCCAAGATTTGGGCCAGCCCCAGCATTTT.

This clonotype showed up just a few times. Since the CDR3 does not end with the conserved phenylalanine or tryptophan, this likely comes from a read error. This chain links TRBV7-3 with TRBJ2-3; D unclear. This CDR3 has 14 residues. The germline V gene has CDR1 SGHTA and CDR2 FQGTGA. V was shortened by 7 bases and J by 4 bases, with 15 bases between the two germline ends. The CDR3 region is CASTPDLLSDTQYL. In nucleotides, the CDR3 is TGTGCCAGCACCCCGGACCTACTTTCAGATACGCAGTATCTT.

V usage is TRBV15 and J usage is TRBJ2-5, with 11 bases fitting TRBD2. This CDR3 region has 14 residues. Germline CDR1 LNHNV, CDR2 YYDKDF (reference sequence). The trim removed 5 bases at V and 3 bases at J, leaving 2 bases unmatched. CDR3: CATSPGLAEETQYF. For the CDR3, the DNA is TGTGCCACCAGCCCGGGACTAGCGGAAGAGACCCAGTACTTC.

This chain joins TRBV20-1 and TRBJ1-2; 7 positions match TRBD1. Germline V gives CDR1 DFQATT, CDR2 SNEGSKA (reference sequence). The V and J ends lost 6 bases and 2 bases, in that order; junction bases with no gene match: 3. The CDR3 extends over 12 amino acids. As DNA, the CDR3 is TGCAGTGCAGTGACAGGGAACTATGGCTACACCTTC. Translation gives CSAVTGNYGYTF.

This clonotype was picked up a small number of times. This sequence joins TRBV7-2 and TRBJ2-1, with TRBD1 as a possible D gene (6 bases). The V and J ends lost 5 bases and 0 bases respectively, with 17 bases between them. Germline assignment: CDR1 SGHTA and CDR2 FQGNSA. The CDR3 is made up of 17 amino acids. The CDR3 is CASSRRTATHSYNEQFF. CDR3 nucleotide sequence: TGTGCCAGCAGCCGACGGACAGCGACTCACTCCTACAATGAGCAGTTCTTC.

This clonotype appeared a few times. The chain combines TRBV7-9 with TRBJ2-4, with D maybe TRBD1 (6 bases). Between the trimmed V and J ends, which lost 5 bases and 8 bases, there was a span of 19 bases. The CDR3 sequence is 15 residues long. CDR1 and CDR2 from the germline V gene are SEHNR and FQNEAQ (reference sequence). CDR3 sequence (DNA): TGTGCCAGCAGCCTAGGGTTAGGGGGTCGCTACATTCAGTACTTC. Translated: CASSLGLGGRYIQYF.

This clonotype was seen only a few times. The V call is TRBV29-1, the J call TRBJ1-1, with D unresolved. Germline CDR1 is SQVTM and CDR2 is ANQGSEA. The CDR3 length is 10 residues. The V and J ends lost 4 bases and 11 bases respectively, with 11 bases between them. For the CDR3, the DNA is TGCAGCGTTGTCACACAGAGGGCTTTCTTT. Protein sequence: CSVVTQRAFF.

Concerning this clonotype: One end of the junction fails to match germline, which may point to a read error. In DNA form, the CDR3 reads TGCAGTTGGGGCGGGGACCAAGAGACCCAATACTTC. Its protein product is CSWGGDQETQYF. The chain has TRBV20-1 and TRBJ2-5; tentatively, D is TRBD2 (6 bases). Germline V lookup: CDR1 DFQATT, CDR2 SNEGSKA (reference sequence). This CDR3 is built from 12 residues.

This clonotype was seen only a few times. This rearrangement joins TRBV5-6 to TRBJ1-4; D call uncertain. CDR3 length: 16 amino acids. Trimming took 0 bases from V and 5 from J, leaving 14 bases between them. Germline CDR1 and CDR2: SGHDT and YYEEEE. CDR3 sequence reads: CASSLASESGNEKLFF. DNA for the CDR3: TGTGCCAGCAGCTTGGCAAGCGAGAGCGGGAATGAAAAACTGTTTTTT.

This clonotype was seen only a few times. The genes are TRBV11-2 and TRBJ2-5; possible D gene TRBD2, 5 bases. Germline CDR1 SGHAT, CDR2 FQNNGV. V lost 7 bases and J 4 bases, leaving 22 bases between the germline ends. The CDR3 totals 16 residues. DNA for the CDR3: TGTGCCAGCACCGATCGTTCCGGGCCCCGGGGAGAGACCCAGTACTTC. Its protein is CASTDRSGPRGETQYF.

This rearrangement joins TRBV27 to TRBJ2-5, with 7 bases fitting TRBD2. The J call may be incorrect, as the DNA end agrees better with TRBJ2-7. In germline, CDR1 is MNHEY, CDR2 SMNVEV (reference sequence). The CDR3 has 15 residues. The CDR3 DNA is TGTGCCAGCAGTTCTGGCCTAGCGGAATTCTACGAGCAGTACTTC. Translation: CASSSGLAEFYEQYF.

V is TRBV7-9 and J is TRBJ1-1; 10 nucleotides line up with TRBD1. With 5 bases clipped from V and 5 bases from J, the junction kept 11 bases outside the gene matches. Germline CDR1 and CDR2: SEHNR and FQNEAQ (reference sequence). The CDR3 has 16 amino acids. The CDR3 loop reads CASSPGQGVWETEAFF. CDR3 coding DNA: TGTGCCAGCAGCCCCGGACAGGGGGTCTGGGAAACTGAAGCTTTCTTT.

CDR3 in amino acids: CASSLAGRYEQYF. In DNA form, the CDR3 reads TGTGCCAGCAGCTTGGCCGGAAGATACGAGCAGTACTTC. The chain carries TRBV7-9 and TRBJ2-7; D unclear. Germline V lookup: CDR1 SEHNR, CDR2 FQNEAQ (reference sequence). Between the trimmed V and J ends, which lost 3 bases and 4 bases, there was a span of 10 bases. CDR3 length: 13 residues.

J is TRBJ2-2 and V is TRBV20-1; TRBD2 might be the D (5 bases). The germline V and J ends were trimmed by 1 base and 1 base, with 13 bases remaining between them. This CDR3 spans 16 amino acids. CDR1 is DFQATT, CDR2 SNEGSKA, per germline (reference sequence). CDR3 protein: CSARGRGGRNTGELFF. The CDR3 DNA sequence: TGCAGTGCTAGAGGTCGCGGCGGGCGGAACACCGGGGAGCTGTTTTTT.

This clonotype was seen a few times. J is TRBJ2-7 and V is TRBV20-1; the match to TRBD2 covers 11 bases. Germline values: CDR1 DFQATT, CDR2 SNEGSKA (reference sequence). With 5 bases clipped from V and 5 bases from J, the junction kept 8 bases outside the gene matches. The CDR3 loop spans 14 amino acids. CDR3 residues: CSAERLAGLHEQYF. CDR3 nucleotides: TGCAGTGCTGAGAGACTAGCGGGACTCCACGAGCAGTACTTC.

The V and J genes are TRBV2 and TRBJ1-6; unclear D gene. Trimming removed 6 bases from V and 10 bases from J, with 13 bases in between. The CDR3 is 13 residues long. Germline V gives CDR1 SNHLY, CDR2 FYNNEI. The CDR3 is CASSEPPGSPLHF. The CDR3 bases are TGTGCCAGCAGCGAACCCCCGGGGTCACCCCTCCACTTT.

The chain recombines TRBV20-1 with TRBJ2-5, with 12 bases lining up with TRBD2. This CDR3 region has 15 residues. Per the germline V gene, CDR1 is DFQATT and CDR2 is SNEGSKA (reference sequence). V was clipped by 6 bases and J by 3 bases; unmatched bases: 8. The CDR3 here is CSAPLAGGQKETQYF. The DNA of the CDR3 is TGCAGTGCCCCACTAGCGGGGGGCCAGAAAGAGACCCAGTACTTC.

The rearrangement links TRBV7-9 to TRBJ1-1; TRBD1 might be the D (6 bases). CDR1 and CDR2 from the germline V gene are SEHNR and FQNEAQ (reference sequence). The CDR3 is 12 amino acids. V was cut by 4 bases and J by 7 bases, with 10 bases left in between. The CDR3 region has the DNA TGTGCCAGCAGCTACAGGGATGGTGAAGCTTTCTTT. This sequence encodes CASSYRDGEAFF.

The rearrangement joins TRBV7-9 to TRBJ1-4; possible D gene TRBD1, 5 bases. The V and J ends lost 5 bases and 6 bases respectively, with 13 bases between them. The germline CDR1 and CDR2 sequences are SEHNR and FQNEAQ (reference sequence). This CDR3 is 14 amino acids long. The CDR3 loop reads CASSPTLGDEKLFF. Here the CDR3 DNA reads TGTGCCAGCAGCCCAACTCTAGGGGATGAAAAACTGTTTTTT.

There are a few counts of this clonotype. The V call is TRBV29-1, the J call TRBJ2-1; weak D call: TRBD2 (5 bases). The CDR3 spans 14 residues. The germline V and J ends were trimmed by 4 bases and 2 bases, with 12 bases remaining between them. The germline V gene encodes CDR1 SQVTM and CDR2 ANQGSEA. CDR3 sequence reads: CSVGPSGTYNEQFF. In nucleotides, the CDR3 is TGCAGCGTTGGACCCAGCGGAACCTACAATGAGCAGTTCTTC.

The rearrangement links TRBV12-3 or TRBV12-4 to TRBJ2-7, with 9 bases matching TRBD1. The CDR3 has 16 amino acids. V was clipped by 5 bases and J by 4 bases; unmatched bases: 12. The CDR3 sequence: CASSTTGTGYLYEQYF. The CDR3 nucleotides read TGTGCCAGCAGTACGACCGGGACAGGGTATTTGTACGAGCAGTACTTC.

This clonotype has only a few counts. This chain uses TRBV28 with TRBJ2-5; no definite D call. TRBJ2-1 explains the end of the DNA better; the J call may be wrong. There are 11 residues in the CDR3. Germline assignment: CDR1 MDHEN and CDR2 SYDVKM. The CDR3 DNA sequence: TGTGCCAGCAGTTTTGTACATGAGCAGTTCTTC. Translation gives CASSFVHEQFF.

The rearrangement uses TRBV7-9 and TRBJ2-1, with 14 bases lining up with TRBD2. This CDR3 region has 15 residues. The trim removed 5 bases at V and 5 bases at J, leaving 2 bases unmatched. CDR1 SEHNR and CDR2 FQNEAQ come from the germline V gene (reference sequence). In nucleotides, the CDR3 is TGTGCCAGCAGCGCGGGACTAGCGGGGGACAATGAGCAGTTCTTC. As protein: CASSAGLAGDNEQFF.